This TCR beta chain was found in a study of identical twins. Whole-study results and caveats: Abundant beta clonotypes from cord blood bore fewer insertions; memory repertoires lacked this pattern. For out-of-frame alpha sequences shared by twins, low generation probability was in excess.

Between the trimmed V and J ends, which lost 3 bases and 1 base, there was a span of 13 bases. This CDR3 spans 16 amino acids. Germline assignment: CDR1 MGHDK and CDR2 SYGVNS. Unique molecular identifiers were in the cDNA, with template-switch universal primer binding. Using its own MiXCR run on the 5' RACE reads, TCRdb lists one record per CDR3 protein. The repertoire holds roughly 250,000 distinct CDR3 sequences, with 11% to 15% as singletons. Remarks on this clonotype: Its antigen remains unidentified.

Everyone who gave samples was a healthy Caucasian. This receptor was taken from a woman aged 18-29 years in good health. This chain joins TRBV25-1 and TRBJ2-1; D is possibly TRBD1 (7 bases). Sequencing was performed on memory (CD45RO+) T cells sorted from blood. The CDR3 nucleotides read TGTGCCAGCAGTGATTCGACAGGGAGGTCCTACAATGAGCAGTTCTTC. Protein product: CASSDSTGRSYNEQFF.